This TCR beta chain was obtained from a study of blood T cells in healthy people across ages. Study observations and caveats: The lack of PBMC sorting stopped any conclusive naive versus antigen-experienced comparison. Naive T cell percentage showed a strong correlation with the diversity of TCR beta.

This clonotype was seen more than once but under ten times. The antigen remains unidentified. Germline-derived CDR1 and CDR2 are SEHNR and FQNEAQ (reference sequence). This CDR3 has 14 amino acids. V was trimmed by 1 base and J by 10 bases, leaving 15 bases between them. Primed by a sample-barcoded 5' primer and a J-beta primer mix, a second PCR proceeded for roughly 6 to 12 cycles. Every sample gave at least 2.5 million paired-end reads containing CDR3. TCRdb used MiXCR to reprocess the 5' RACE reads, holding one entry per CDR3 protein. This sample has 1.2 million to 1.5 million distinct CDR3 sequences, with around 59% found just once.

This chain uses TRBV7-9 with TRBJ2-3; D possibly matches TRBD1 or TRBD2 (5 bases each). Sequencing used blood. This receptor was obtained from a man younger than 35 in good health. CDR3 nucleotides: TGTGCCAGCAGCTTAGAGAACGGCGTGGGGGCGCAGTATTTT. This codes for CASSLENGVGAQYF.